Below are 29 T cell receptor beta chains sequenced from a single sample in a study of sequential checkpoint blockade in melanoma. The sample's treatment: randomized to nivolumab then ipilimumab (arm A) or the reverse (arm B). Data came from immunoSEQ multiplex PCR; TCRdb stores just in-frame clones and leaves some out. The data contain 2,000 to 2,500 clones, roughly 29% of them seen just once; the ten biggest clones take up approximately 15%. This sample comprised tumor tissue (inferred from file names), obtained from a patient given nivolumab and ipilimumab in sequence. Receptors were obtained from a human donor with melanoma.

This clone appeared a few times. The gene calls are TRBV11-3 and TRBJ1-1, with D tentatively TRBD1 (5 bases). From germline, CDR1 is SGHNT and CDR2 YENEEA. V was clipped by 2 bases and J by 4 bases, with 14 bases between them. The CDR3 covers 15 residues. The CDR3 reads CASSLTGGGSTEAFF. The CDR3, as DNA: TGTGCCAGCAGCTTAACTGGGGGAGGGAGCACTGAAGCTTTCTTT.

The rearrangement links TRBV19 to TRBJ2-7; 7 bases are shared with TRBD2. V lost 5 bases and J lost 2; bases outside the gene matches: 3. CDR1 is LNHDA and CDR2 is SQIVND in the germline V gene (reference sequence). The CDR3 extends over 13 amino acids. The chain's CDR3 is CASSWGTTYEQYF. CDR3 bases: TGTGCCAGTAGTTGGGGGACTACCTACGAGCAGTACTTC.

The chain links TRBV12-5 to TRBJ2-3; D unresolved. Germline CDR1 and CDR2: LGHNT and FRNRAP. This CDR3 is built from 13 residues. Trimming cost V 3 bases and J 3 bases, with 7 bases left between them. CDR3 coding DNA: TGTGCTAGTGGTTTTAGTACGACAGATACGCAGTATTTT. This gives the protein CASGFSTTDTQYF.

This sequence joins TRBV5-1 and TRBJ2-2; D ambiguous. V lost 2 bases to trimming and J lost 0 bases, with 5 bases between them. The germline gives CDR1 SGHRS, CDR2 YFSETQ. This CDR3 comprises 14 residues. This CDR3 is CASSFSTNTGELFF. CDR3 nucleotides: TGCGCCAGCAGCTTCTCCACGAACACCGGGGAGCTGTTTTTT.

There are many counts of this clone. This chain connects TRBV11-3 to TRBJ1-5; 7 positions agree with TRBD1. The trim removed 5 bases at V and 7 bases at J, leaving 20 bases unmatched. This CDR3 is built from 18 residues. Germline lookup yields CDR1 SGHNT and CDR2 YENEEA. DNA of the CDR3: TGTGCCAGCAGCGGCTGGGACAGTACCCCCCTAATGGTCCAGCCCCAGCATTTT. The encoded protein is CASSGWDSTPLMVQPQHF.

V gene TRBV28 combines with J gene TRBJ2-1, with D hard to call. Trimming shortened V by 2 bases and J by 6 bases, and 8 bases separated the two germline ends. The CDR3 spans 13 residues. CDR1 is MDHEN, CDR2 SYDVKM, per germline. The CDR3 DNA is TGTGCCAGCAGTTTAGGCTTTGGCAATGAGCAGTTCTTC. Translating gives CASSLGFGNEQFF.

This clone was counted only a few times. The chain uses TRBV10-3 and TRBJ2-3, with 7 positions matching TRBD2. Trimming removed 10 bases from V and 1 base from J; junction bases left unmatched: 2. The length of the CDR3 is 12 residues. Germline V gene sequence: CDR1 ENHRY, CDR2 SYGVKD. CDR3 region: CATAGGTDTQYF. The CDR3 DNA reads as TGTGCCACTGCGGGGGGCACAGATACGCAGTATTTT.

This chain connects TRBV30 to TRBJ2-6; no clear D gene. The ends were cut back, 1 base at V and 0 bases at J, with 7 bases in the middle. CDR1 GTSNPN and CDR2 SVGIG come from the germline V gene (reference sequence). The CDR3 is 15 amino acids. Written as DNA, the CDR3 is TGTGCCTGGAGTGCAGGCTACTCTGGGGCCAACGTCCTGACTTTC. Its translation is CAWSAGYSGANVLTF.

This clone was counted only a few times. V and J are TRBV1 and TRBJ1-6; the table's D call, TRBD1, was not checked against the DNA. TRBV1 is a pseudogene locus. There are 14 residues in the CDR3. The CDR3 DNA reads TGCGCCAGCAGCCACGGGACAGGGTGGAGACCCCTCCACTTT. Translating it yields CASSHGTGWRPLHF.

By sample share, this clone is medium-sized. J is TRBJ1-1 and V is TRBV9; unclear D gene. CDR1 and CDR2 from the germline V gene are SGDLS and YYNGEE. The CDR3 contains 13 residues. With 2 bases removed from V and 7 bases from J, the gap between germline ends came to 12 bases. The CDR3 is CASSVLFLGEAFF. Written as DNA, the CDR3 is TGTGCCAGCAGCGTTTTGTTTTTGGGTGAAGCTTTCTTT.

The chain joins TRBV11-3 to TRBJ2-3; possibly TRBD2 for D (7 bases). The length of the CDR3 is 15 residues. CDR1 and CDR2 (germline): SGHNT, YENEEA. The germline V and J ends were trimmed by 5 bases and 4 bases, with 16 bases remaining between them. CDR3 in DNA: TGTGCCAGCAGCACCGCCGGGGGGCTAGCAGATACGCAGTATTTT. It encodes CASSTAGGLADTQYF. Full variable domain (outside the CDR3, taken from reference TRBV11-3 and TRBJ2-3): EAGVVQSPRYKIIEKKQPVAFWCNPISGHNTLYWYLQNLGQGPELLIRYENEEAVDDSQLPKDRFSAERLKGVDSTLKIQPAELGDSAVYLCASSTAGGLADTQYFGPGTRLTVL.

The chain is built from TRBV10-2 and TRBJ2-2; D not resolved. V lost 0 bases and J 6 bases, leaving 2 bases between the germline ends. The CDR3 length is 12 residues. The germline gives CDR1 WSHSY, CDR2 SAAADI. CDR3 bases: TGCGCCAGCAGTGAGTCTGCCGGGGAGCTGTTTTTT. As protein: CASSESAGELFF.

By proportion, this clone is medium-sized (0.01 to 0.1%). V is TRBV6-8 and J is TRBJ2-1; D gene uncertain. CDR3 length equals 16 residues. V lost 2 bases and J 0 bases, leaving 11 bases between the germline ends. Germline CDR1 reads MNHGY; CDR2 reads SAAAGT. The CDR3 bases are TGTGCCAGCAGTTACAATGAACTAATCTCCTACAATGAGCAGTTCTTC. Translation gives CASSYNELISYNEQFF.

The V and J genes are TRBV5-1 and TRBJ2-1; 8 bases map to TRBD2. Germline V gene sequence: CDR1 SGHRS, CDR2 YFSETQ. The length of the CDR3 is 14 residues. Trimming at V came to 2 bases and at J to 4 bases, leaving 2 bases not matched to a gene. The CDR3 spells CASSFGTSYNEQFF. The CDR3 DNA follows: TGCGCCAGCAGCTTCGGGACTAGTTACAATGAGCAGTTCTTC.

This clone was counted a few times. The rearrangement joins TRBV10-3 to TRBJ1-5; perhaps TRBD1 as D (6 bases). Trimming removed 2 bases from V and 6 bases from J, with 11 bases in between. Germline V gene lookup returns CDR1 ENHRY and CDR2 SYGVKD. This CDR3 spans 14 amino acids. CDR3 sequence: CAISEGGGSQPQHF. In DNA form, the CDR3 reads TGTGCCATCAGTGAGGGAGGGGGAAGTCAGCCCCAGCATTTT.

The chain has TRBV11-1 and TRBJ2-1, with D tentatively TRBD2 (6 bases). Trimming cost V 3 bases and J 2 bases, with 11 bases left between them. In germline, CDR1 is SGHAT, CDR2 FQDESV (reference sequence). The CDR3 has 15 residues. CDR3 bases: TGTGCCAGCAGCTTTAAGCGGGCTACCTACAATGAGCAGTTCTTC. Its protein product is CASSFKRATYNEQFF. Full variable domain (rest looked up from reference TRBV11-1 and TRBJ2-1): EAEVAQSPRYKITEKSQAVAFWCDPISGHATLYWYRQILGQGPELLVQFQDESVVDDSQLPKDRFSAERLKGVDSTLKIQPAELGDSAMYLCASSFKRATYNEQFFGPGTRLTVL.

The J gene is TRBJ2-3, the V gene TRBV30; the match to TRBD2 covers 7 bases. CDR3 length: 14 amino acids. In germline, CDR1 is GTSNPN, CDR2 SVGIG (reference sequence). V gave up 3 bases and J gave up 2 bases; unmatched junction bases: 5. The CDR3 coding sequence is TGTGCCTGGAGGGGACGGGACTACACAGATACGCAGTATTTT. Translating it yields CAWRGRDYTDTQYF.

By share, this clone ranks as medium-sized (0.01 to 0.1%). This chain connects TRBV11-3 to TRBJ2-3; 8 bases agree with TRBD1. The V gene end was trimmed by 5 bases and the J gene end by 0 bases; junction bases not matched to a gene: 13. CDR3 size: 18 residues. Germline CDR1 and CDR2: SGHNT and YENEEA. The CDR3 loop reads CASSGRRTGLVSTDTQYF. The CDR3 nucleotides read TGTGCCAGCAGCGGACGAAGGACAGGGCTTGTTAGCACAGATACGCAGTATTTT.

The rearrangement uses TRBV19 and TRBJ1-5; perhaps TRBD1 as D (6 bases). Trimming shortened V by 3 bases and J by 6 bases, and 21 bases separated the two germline ends. Germline values: CDR1 LNHDA, CDR2 SQIVND (reference sequence). The CDR3 contains 17 residues. Here the CDR3 DNA reads TGTGCCAGTAGTATTCCGGTCCGCGGGGGGCGAAGTCAGCCCCAGCATTTT. Translation gives CASSIPVRGGRSQPQHF.

This clone qualifies as medium-sized. This chain links TRBV11-3 with TRBJ1-2; D gene uncertain. Trimming cost V 3 bases and J 1 base, with 9 bases left between them. This CDR3 has 14 amino acids. Germline CDR1 reads SGHNT; CDR2 reads YENEEA. This chain's CDR3 is CASSLAGVNYGYTF. CDR3 DNA: TGTGCCAGCAGCTTGGCTGGGGTTAACTATGGCTACACCTTC.

J is TRBJ1-1 and V is TRBV6-8, with D possibly TRBD1 on 6 matching bases. Deletions cut 2 bases from V and 10 bases from J, with 11 bases between. CDR1 MNHGY and CDR2 SAAAGT come from the germline V gene. The CDR3 runs to 12 residues. The CDR3 loop is CASSYGGGAAFF. CDR3 bases: TGTGCCAGCAGTTACGGCGGGGGCGCAGCTTTCTTT.

This chain links TRBV11-3 with TRBJ1-1, with D unresolved. V shed 2 bases and J shed 11 bases, with 18 bases lying between them. Germline loops: CDR1 SGHNT, CDR2 YENEEA. The CDR3 is made up of 14 amino acids. The CDR3 DNA sequence: TGTGCCAGCAGCTTAACCTCCGGGCCCGAGGTGGCTTTCTTT. This encodes CASSLTSGPEVAFF.

This clone showed up just once. The chain links TRBV12-5 to TRBJ2-4; tentatively, D is TRBD2 (5 bases). The germline gives CDR1 LGHNT, CDR2 FRNRAP. The CDR3 runs to 11 residues. The CDR3 DNA follows: TGTGCCAGCGGCACCGGGGACATTCAGTACTTC. The encoded protein is CASGTGDIQYF.

The CDR3 here is CASSLGTRGGETQYF. CDR3 nucleotide sequence: TGTGCCAGCAGCTTAGGGACGAGGGGTGGAGAGACCCAGTACTTC. The chain carries TRBV11-3 and TRBJ2-5; D could derive from TRBD1 or TRBD2 (5 bases each). Germline CDR1 SGHNT, CDR2 YENEEA. V was cut by 1 base and J by 4 bases, with 13 bases left in between. The CDR3 length is 15 residues.

By proportion, this clone is medium-sized. The V gene is TRBV6-8, the J gene TRBJ1-6; 7 positions match TRBD1. Germline-derived CDR1 and CDR2 are MNHGY and SAAAGT. This CDR3 region has 14 residues. Trimming removed 6 bases from V and 5 bases from J; junction bases left unmatched: 4. CDR3 protein: CASRWTGHNSPLHF. CDR3 nucleotides: TGTGCCAGCAGATGGACAGGACATAATTCACCCCTCCACTTT.

This clone was seen just once. The rearrangement links TRBV5-1 to TRBJ2-1; 12 nucleotides agree with TRBD2. This CDR3 has 22 amino acids. Germline lookup yields CDR1 SGHRS and CDR2 YFSETQ. V dropped 0 bases and J dropped 2; count of bases not matched to a gene: 18. The CDR3 loop is CASSLEGGQTLAGGRTYNEQFF. CDR3 sequence (DNA): TGCGCCAGCAGCTTGGAAGGGGGCCAGACACTAGCGGGGGGCCGGACCTACAATGAGCAGTTCTTC.

The chain is built from TRBV6-8 and TRBJ2-2, with TRBD1 matching over 10 bases. V shed 6 bases, J shed 5 bases, and the junction held 6 bases outside the gene matches. The length of the CDR3 is 15 residues. Germline values: CDR1 MNHGY, CDR2 SAAAGT. CDR3: CASRLGTGATGELFF. The CDR3 region has the DNA TGTGCCAGCAGGCTCGGGACAGGGGCAACCGGGGAGCTGTTTTTT.

This clone was counted only a few times. The chain has TRBV19 and TRBJ1-1, with a tentative D call TRBD1 (6 bases). Per the germline V gene, CDR1 is LNHDA and CDR2 is SQIVND (reference sequence). V lost 7 bases and J lost 4, with 19 bases in between. CDR3 length: 15 residues. Here the CDR3 reads CASTTGRVSGTEAFF. The CDR3 region has the DNA TGTGCCAGTACGACAGGTCGGGTTTCGGGCACTGAAGCTTTCTTT.

The V and J genes are TRBV6-8 and TRBJ2-6; TRBD2 aligns across 7 bases. V was pared by 2 bases and J by 2 bases, with 0 bases of the junction left unmatched. From germline, CDR1 is MNHGY and CDR2 SAAAGT. The CDR3 sequence is 15 residues long. CDR3 DNA sequence: TGTGCCAGCAGTTACGGGGGGGCTGGGGCCAACGTCCTGACTTTC. Its protein is CASSYGGAGANVLTF.